The sample holds many counts of the clone carrying this T cell receptor (beta chain). The antigen is undetermined. Between the trimmed V and J ends, which lost 7 bases and 6 bases, there was a span of 18 bases. The CDR3 sequence is 14 residues long. Germline loops: CDR1 ENHRY, CDR2 SYGVKD. RNA transcripts were the source from which TCR beta CDR3 regions were amplified. First-round RT-PCR employed HTBI primers, with a second-round multiplex PCR after it. TCRdb passed the multiplex PCR reads through MiXCR, listing each CDR3 protein once. The sample lists about 640,000 distinct CDR3 sequences; over 40% were seen once. The data were obtained in a study of Graves' ophthalmopathy and Graves' hyperthyroidism. Notes on the study in general: In blood appeared most of the expanded thyroid clonotypes whose frequency exceeded 0.001.

The sequenced sample consisted of peripheral blood. The rearrangement joins TRBV10-3 to TRBJ1-2, with D possibly TRBD1 on 5 matching bases. The clonotype originates from an adult man with Graves' ophthalmopathy. The CDR3 bases are TGTGCCATCAAGGGCAATAGGGACTCCGATGGCTACACCTTC. Its translation: CAIKGNRDSDGYTF.